In its sample, the clone carrying this T cell receptor (beta chain) was seen a few times. The antigen is undetermined. This specimen belongs to a study of CD8+ T cells in alopecia areata. About the study: Those treated were given oral tofacitinib at 5 to 10 mg twice daily.

Overall study findings and caveats: Affected lesional scalp, above all in alopecia totalis/universalis, was more clonal than normal scalp.

V was pared by 5 bases and J by 5 bases, with 11 bases of the junction left unmatched. The V gene's germline CDR1 is MDHEN and CDR2 SYDVKM. The CDR3 loop spans 15 amino acids. Once RNA had been extracted, it was reverse transcribed into cDNA to act as the sequencing template. Only in-frame clones appear in the TCRdb table, and some are missing; sequencing was by immunoSEQ multiplex PCR. The repertoire includes about 160,000 clones, around 47% of them detected once, and about 6.4% sits in the top ten. Sampling of alopecia areata patients yielded lesional scalp punch biopsies as well as peripheral blood.

What was sequenced was CD4+ T cells sorted from blood. The sequence was obtained from a human donor with alopecia areata. The chain carries TRBV28 and TRBJ2-5; 7 bases are shared with TRBD1. The CDR3 spells CASSRLDRVWETQYF. For the CDR3, the DNA is TGTGCCAGCAGTCGCTTAGACAGGGTATGGGAGACCCAGTACTTC.